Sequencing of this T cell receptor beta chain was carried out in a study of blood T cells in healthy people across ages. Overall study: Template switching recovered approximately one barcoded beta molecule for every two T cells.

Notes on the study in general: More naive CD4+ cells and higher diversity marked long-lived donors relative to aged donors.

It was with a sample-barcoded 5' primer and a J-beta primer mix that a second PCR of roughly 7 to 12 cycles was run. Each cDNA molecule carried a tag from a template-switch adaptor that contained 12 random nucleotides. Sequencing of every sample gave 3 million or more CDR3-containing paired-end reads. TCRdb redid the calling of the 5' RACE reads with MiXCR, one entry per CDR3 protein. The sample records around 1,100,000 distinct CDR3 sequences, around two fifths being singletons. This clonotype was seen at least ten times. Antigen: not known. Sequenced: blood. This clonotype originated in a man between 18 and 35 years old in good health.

CDR3 nucleotides: TGCGCCAGCAGCCCGGACACGAGCTCCTATAATTCACCCCTCCACTTT. Protein: CASSPDTSSYNSPLHF. The chain is built from TRBV5-1 and TRBJ1-6, with D perhaps matching TRBD1 (5 bases). Deletions cut 4 bases from V and 0 bases from J, with 11 bases between. There are 16 residues in the CDR3. Germline assignment: CDR1 SGHRS and CDR2 YFSETQ.